This T cell receptor (beta chain) was captured by sequencing in a study of beta chain features in type 1 diabetes. Germline values: CDR1 SGHVS, CDR2 FNYEAQ. This CDR3 has 14 residues. V was shortened by 4 bases and J by 1 base, with 9 bases between the two germline ends. This clone was counted a few times. Isolated RNA was reverse transcribed in full, so expressed TCRB transcripts were sequenced. TCRdb's table, derived via immunoSEQ multiplex PCR, lists solely in-frame clones and lacks some. The sample holds roughly 400,000 clones, more than 12% seen once. The J gene is TRBJ2-3, the V gene TRBV7-6, with D unresolved. This TCR was recovered from a woman younger than 35 in good health. The sequenced material came from naive CD4+ T cells from blood. CDR3 sequence (DNA): TGTGCCAGCAGCTCAATACAGCGCACAGATACGCAGTATTTT. Encoded protein: CASSSIQRTDTQYF. The full variable domain, completed using reference TRBV7-6 and TRBJ2-3, is GAGVSQSPRYKVTKRGQDVALRCDPISGHVSLYWYRQALGQGPEFLTYFNYEAQQDKSGLPNDRFSAERPEGSISTLTIQRTEQRDSAMYRCASSSIQRTDTQYFGPGTRLTVL.